These 22 T cell receptor beta chains originate from one sample sequenced in a study of cytomegalovirus exposure and HLA in healthy donors. 60 Vbeta and 13 Jbeta primers were used in PCR. Data came from immunoSEQ multiplex PCR; TCRdb stores just in-frame clones and leaves some out. This table holds approximately 130,000 clones, approximately 78% found once. Specimen: PBMCs. The source of these receptors is a woman aged 40 to 55 in good health and CMV-seronegative.

This chain links TRBV27 with TRBJ2-7; D is ambiguous. This CDR3 is 15 amino acids long. CDR1 and CDR2 from the germline V gene are MNHEY and SMNVEV (reference sequence). Trimming pared 4 bases from V and 4 bases from J, leaving 17 bases between. DNA for the CDR3: TGTGCCAGCAGTTCCCGGTTGGGCGAAATGTACGAGCAGTACTTC. Protein sequence: CASSSRLGEMYEQYF.

The chain recombines TRBV4-1 with TRBJ2-3; TRBD1 matches 9 bases. Unmatched junction bases numbered 7, after V lost 7 bases and J lost 5 bases. CDR3 size: 14 residues. Looked up from germline, CDR1 is MGHRA and CDR2 is YSYEKL. This chain's CDR3 is CASNLQGAGDTQYF. CDR3 bases: TGCGCCAGCAACCTACAGGGGGCTGGAGATACGCAGTATTTT.

The chain is built from TRBV10-1 and TRBJ2-5; 7 bases agree with TRBD2. With V trimmed by 0 bases and J by 4 bases, 8 bases remained unmatched. Germline-derived CDR1 and CDR2 are WNHNN and SYGVQD (reference sequence). The CDR3 totals 16 residues. CDR3 nucleotide sequence: TGCGCCAGCAGTGAGTCTAGCAGCGGGAAGGGAGAGACCCAGTACTTC. As protein: CASSESSSGKGETQYF.

The chain recombines TRBV4-1 with TRBJ2-7; TRBD2 matches at 8 bases. Germline V gene lookup returns CDR1 MGHRA and CDR2 YSYEKL. CDR3 length: 16 amino acids. V trimming: 3 bases; J trimming: 3 bases; junction bases outside the gene matches: 10. Written as DNA, the CDR3 is TGCGCCAGCAGCCATACTGCAGGGGCGGGAGGCTACGAGCAGTACTTC. Translating gives CASSHTAGAGGYEQYF.

The chain has TRBV9 and TRBJ2-7; 9 nucleotides align to TRBD1. Germline CDR1 reads SGDLS; CDR2 reads YYNGEE. The V segment lost 3 bases and the J segment 2 bases; nucleotides outside the gene matches: 3. This CDR3 is built from 14 residues. This chain's CDR3 is CASSARTGAYEQYF. CDR3 bases: TGTGCCAGCAGCGCGAGGACAGGGGCCTACGAGCAGTACTTC.

The rearrangement uses TRBV7-2 and TRBJ2-5; D unresolved. The J call may be wrong; the DNA end is better matched by TRBJ2-7. Per germline, CDR1 SGHTA and CDR2 FQGNSA. The CDR3 totals 12 residues. The CDR3 sequence is CASSATAYEQYF. The CDR3 DNA reads as TGTGCCAGCAGCGCCACAGCTTACGAGCAGTACTTC.

J is TRBJ2-2 and V is TRBV19; 9 nucleotides line up with TRBD2. CDR1 is LNHDA and CDR2 is SQIVND in the germline V gene (reference sequence). This CDR3 contains 15 residues. Trimming removed 7 bases from V and 5 bases from J; junction bases left unmatched: 8. The CDR3 loop is CASTIGGRGTGELFF. DNA for the CDR3: TGTGCCAGTACCATAGGCGGGAGGGGAACCGGGGAGCTGTTTTTT.

This chain connects TRBV19 to TRBJ2-3; 8 bases fit TRBD2. V shed 2 bases and J 5 bases; nucleotides not matched to a gene: 9. The CDR3 totals 16 residues. Looked up from germline, CDR1 is LNHDA and CDR2 is SQIVND (reference sequence). The CDR3 loop reads CASSIRASGRGDTQYF. The DNA for the CDR3 is TGTGCCAGTAGTATACGGGCTAGCGGGCGAGGAGATACGCAGTATTTT.

The chain has TRBV6-5 and TRBJ2-5, with TRBD1 identical over 10 bases. V trimming: 2 bases; J trimming: 2 bases; junction bases outside the gene matches: 2. Germline values: CDR1 MNHEY, CDR2 SVGAGI. The length of the CDR3 is 15 residues. CDR3 nucleotide sequence: TGTGCCAGCAGTTACGGGACAGGGGTACAAGAGACCCAGTACTTC. Protein sequence: CASSYGTGVQETQYF.

The chain carries TRBV5-1 and TRBJ1-2, with TRBD1 matching 8 bases. The ends lost 4 bases at V and 7 bases at J; junction bases unmatched: 6. The CDR3 is 13 amino acids. Germline lookup yields CDR1 SGHRS and CDR2 YFSETQ. The DNA of the CDR3 is TGCGCCAGCAGCGTGACAGGGGATGGTGGCTACACCTTC. Translation gives CASSVTGDGGYTF. Looking up the rest from reference TRBV5-1 and TRBJ1-2 gives the full variable domain: KAGVTQTPRYLIKTRGQQVTLSCSPISGHRSVSWYQQTPGQGLQFLFEYFSETQRNKGNFPGRFSGRQFSNSRSEMNVSTLELGDSALYLCASSVTGDGGYTFGSGTRLTVV.

The chain links TRBV4-1 to TRBJ2-1; D is possibly TRBD2 (5 bases). V was cut by 3 bases and J by 1 base, with 16 bases left in between. The CDR3 sequence is 17 residues long. Germline CDR1 and CDR2: MGHRA and YSYEKL. CDR3 DNA: TGCGCCAGCAGCCAGGAAAGTGGGAGTCGGTCCTACAATGAGCAGTTCTTC. Amino acid sequence: CASSQESGSRSYNEQFF.

This chain links TRBV7-9 with TRBJ2-5; 9 nucleotides agree with TRBD1. The DNA end is a closer match to TRBJ2-7, so the J assignment may be wrong. The length of the CDR3 is 15 residues. CDR1 SEHNR and CDR2 FQNEAQ come from the germline V gene (reference sequence). CDR3 in DNA: TGTGCCAGCAGCCGCGGGACAGGGATCGATTACGAGCAGTACTTC. Translated, it gives CASSRGTGIDYEQYF.

This chain uses TRBV28 with TRBJ1-2; TRBD1 aligns across 7 bases. This CDR3 comprises 13 residues. CDR1 is MDHEN, CDR2 SYDVKM, per germline. Germline trimming cut 3 bases from V and 4 bases from J; bases unmatched to any gene: 2. CDR3 coding DNA: TGTGCCAGCAGTTTCAGGGACAGCTATGGCTACACCTTC. Translated, it gives CASSFRDSYGYTF.

DNA for the CDR3: TGCGCCAGCAGCTTGGAACAGAAAGAGACCCAGTACTTC. Its protein is CASSLEQKETQYF. V gene TRBV5-1 combines with J gene TRBJ2-5; D unclear. Germline assignment: CDR1 SGHRS and CDR2 YFSETQ. The length of the CDR3 is 13 residues. Trimming stripped 0 bases from V and 3 bases from J, with 6 bases between. Complete variable domain (other parts from reference TRBV5-1 and TRBJ2-5): KAGVTQTPRYLIKTRGQQVTLSCSPISGHRSVSWYQQTPGQGLQFLFEYFSETQRNKGNFPGRFSGRQFSNSRSEMNVSTLELGDSALYLCASSLEQKETQYFGPGTRLLVL.

This clone came up a few times. The rearrangement joins TRBV25-1 to TRBJ2-7; 9 bases line up with TRBD1. The length of the CDR3 is 16 residues. Germline V CDR1 and CDR2: MGHDK, SYGVNS. J was trimmed by 1 base and V by 4 bases; bases with no gene match: 8. The CDR3 DNA reads TGTGCCAGCAGTGGGGACGGGACAGGGCTATCCTACGAGCAGTACTTC. Amino acid sequence: CASSGDGTGLSYEQYF.

A note on this clone: A read error may produce the germline difference seen at one junction end. V and J are TRBV28 and TRBJ1-2; 9 positions match TRBD1. The CDR3 extends over 15 amino acids. The germline V gene has CDR1 MDHEN and CDR2 SYDVKM. This CDR3 is CAGSGAGTGHYGYTF. The CDR3, as DNA: TGTGCCGGCAGTGGGGCCGGGACAGGGCACTATGGCTACACCTTC.

The chain employs TRBV28 and TRBJ2-2; unclear D gene. Germline V gene lookup returns CDR1 MDHEN and CDR2 SYDVKM. This CDR3 spans 13 amino acids. Deletions cut 2 bases from V and 5 bases from J, with 6 bases between. CDR3 DNA: TGTGCCAGCAGTTTACGTCAGACCGGGGAGCTGTTTTTT. Translating it yields CASSLRQTGELFF.

The V call is TRBV29-1, the J call TRBJ2-7, with 10 bases aligning to TRBD2. The CDR3 contains 15 residues. Germline lookup yields CDR1 SQVTM and CDR2 ANQGSEA. V lost 1 base, J lost 4 bases, and 7 bases stayed unmatched. The CDR3 DNA follows: TGCAGCGTTGAAGGTAGAGCGGGAGGGGGATACGAGCAGTACTTC. It codes for CSVEGRAGGGYEQYF.

In this sample, this clone turned up once. This chain uses TRBV10-3 with TRBJ2-7, with 10 nucleotides matching TRBD1. The germline CDR1 and CDR2 sequences are ENHRY and SYGVKD. This CDR3 contains 13 residues. The J segment lost 5 bases and the V segment lost 10 bases, leaving 8 bases of the junction unmatched. The chain's CDR3 is CATSTGGNDEQYF. DNA of the CDR3: TGTGCCACCTCGACAGGGGGCAACGACGAGCAGTACTTC.

The rearrangement links TRBV18 to TRBJ2-7, with TRBD1 identical over 9 bases. V shed 0 bases and J 1 base; nucleotides not matched to a gene: 1. Germline lookup yields CDR1 KGHSH and CDR2 LQKENI. This CDR3 is 15 amino acids long. The CDR3 DNA follows: TGTGCCAGCTCACCACCAGGGACAGGGTCCTACGAGCAGTACTTC. Translation gives CASSPPGTGSYEQYF.

In DNA form, the CDR3 reads TGTGCCAGCAGTTTTTCAGGGGGGAGCCATGAGCAGTTCTTC. It specifies CASSFSGGSHEQFF. The rearrangement links TRBV28 to TRBJ2-1; D might be TRBD1 (7 bases). Germline V gene sequence: CDR1 MDHEN, CDR2 SYDVKM. V was clipped by 3 bases and J by 8 bases, with 14 bases between them. The CDR3 consists of 14 residues.

V gene TRBV2 combines with J gene TRBJ2-7; no definite D call. CDR1 is SNHLY, CDR2 FYNNEI, per germline. The CDR3 is 13 amino acids. Trimming took 4 bases from V and 3 from J, leaving 10 bases between them. CDR3 in DNA: TGTGCCAGCAGTGGAGACAACCTCTACGAGCAGTACTTC. Translating gives CASSGDNLYEQYF.